The 7 T cell receptor beta chains given below trace back to one sample, sequenced in a study of cytomegalovirus exposure and HLA in healthy donors. The study ran its PCR with 60 Vbeta and 13 Jbeta primers. TCRdb keeps only in-frame clones here, not all; method: immunoSEQ multiplex PCR. Among tens of thousands of clones, around 50% were seen once, and the ten largest hold about 6.1%. Material for sequencing was PBMCs. These TCRs come from a woman in her 40s in good health and CMV-seropositive.

The chain couples TRBV11-1 to TRBJ1-2, with a weak D call TRBD1 (6 bases). Germline V gene lookup returns CDR1 SGHAT and CDR2 FQDESV (reference sequence). The CDR3 is made up of 14 amino acids. Deletions cut 5 bases from V and 4 bases from J, with 14 bases between. The DNA for the CDR3 is TGTGCCAGCAGCCCTCCAGACAGGATCTATGGCTACACCTTC. This gives the protein CASSPPDRIYGYTF.

The genes are TRBV19 and TRBJ2-7, with 7 bases lining up with TRBD1. Germline lookup yields CDR1 LNHDA and CDR2 SQIVND (reference sequence). With 5 bases clipped from V and 2 bases from J, the junction kept 6 bases outside the gene matches. The length of the CDR3 is 14 residues. CDR3 in DNA: TGTGCCAGTAGTCCCCGGGACAGCGCCTACGAGCAGTACTTC. It codes for CASSPRDSAYEQYF.

The genes are TRBV10-3 and TRBJ2-7; 8 bases are a match to TRBD1. Germline CDR1 and CDR2: ENHRY and SYGVKD. This CDR3 region has 15 residues. Germline trimming cut 2 bases from V and 5 bases from J; bases unmatched to any gene: 8. CDR3 loop: CAISEGRQGSNEQYF. DNA of the CDR3: TGTGCCATCAGTGAGGGGAGACAGGGGAGCAACGAGCAGTACTTC.

The V and J genes are TRBV10-3 and TRBJ2-3; D is perhaps TRBD1 (6 bases). This CDR3 region has 16 residues. V was shortened by 0 bases and J by 2 bases, with 12 bases between the two germline ends. Germline values: CDR1 ENHRY, CDR2 SYGVKD. The CDR3 is CAISESRQGTTDTQYF. DNA for the CDR3: TGTGCCATCAGTGAGTCGAGGCAGGGGACCACAGATACGCAGTATTTT.

In its sample, this clone was seen a few times. The rearrangement links TRBV5-1 to TRBJ1-2; 7 bases are shared with TRBD1. The CDR3 contains 13 residues. With V trimmed by 4 bases and J by 8 bases, 8 bases remained unmatched. Looked up from germline, CDR1 is SGHRS and CDR2 is YFSETQ. CDR3 amino acids: CASSTTGERGYTF. CDR3 bases: TGCGCCAGCAGCACCACAGGGGAGAGAGGCTACACCTTC.

The chain links TRBV10-3 to TRBJ1-2, with 8 nucleotides matching TRBD1. With 5 bases clipped from V and 4 bases from J, the junction kept 12 bases outside the gene matches. Germline-derived CDR1 and CDR2 are ENHRY and SYGVKD. The CDR3 loop spans 16 amino acids. This chain's CDR3 is CAISTTGTGSPYGYTF. The CDR3 DNA reads TGTGCCATCAGTACGACCGGGACAGGCTCCCCCTATGGCTACACCTTC.

The chain combines TRBV4-3 with TRBJ1-1; tentatively, D is TRBD1 (5 bases). Germline V gene data show CDR1 as LGHNA and CDR2 as YSLEER. Trimming removed 0 bases from V and 1 base from J, with 9 bases in between. The CDR3 consists of 15 residues. The chain's CDR3 is CASSQDNTGNTEAFF. The DNA of the CDR3 is TGCGCCAGCAGCCAAGATAATACAGGGAACACTGAAGCTTTCTTT.